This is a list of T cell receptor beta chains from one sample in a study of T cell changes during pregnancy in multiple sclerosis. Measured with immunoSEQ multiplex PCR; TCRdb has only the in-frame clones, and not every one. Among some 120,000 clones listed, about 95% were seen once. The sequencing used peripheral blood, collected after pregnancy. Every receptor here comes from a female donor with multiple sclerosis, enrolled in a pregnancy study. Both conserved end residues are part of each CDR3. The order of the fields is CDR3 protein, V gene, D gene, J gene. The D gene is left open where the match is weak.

CASSMWDTSSYEQYF TRBV19 . TRBJ2-7
CASSPTGLAGVTDTQYF TRBV28 TRBD2 TRBJ2-3
CASSRQERGTEAFF TRBV18 . TRBJ1-1
CATSGGDSDQPQHF TRBV15 TRBD1 TRBJ1-5
CASSYPGAGGEQFF TRBV5-4 . TRBJ2-1
CASSQETSGTANTGELFF TRBV4-2 TRBD2 TRBJ2-2
CASSYLQGEPQHF TRBV6-5 . TRBJ1-5
CASSPTGYTGELFF TRBV5-5 TRBD1 TRBJ2-2
CASSMDRGNGYTF TRBV28 TRBD1 TRBJ1-2
CASTAGLVTYEQYF TRBV2 . TRBJ2-7
CASSSGPLEQANEQFF TRBV5-4 . TRBJ2-1
CAGQQGSGTEAFF TRBV30 TRBD1 TRBJ1-1
CASSHRPGHIQETQYF TRBV5-1 . TRBJ2-5
CASSLTRGNEQYF TRBV7-9 . TRBJ2-7
CASSERDRRSNEQFF TRBV2 TRBD1 TRBJ2-1
CSARVEDTQYF TRBV20-1 . TRBJ2-3
CASSPGVWQPQHF TRBV27 . TRBJ1-5
CASSFGLGTDTQYF TRBV7-3 TRBD2 TRBJ2-3
CASSRDRGYEQYF TRBV6-4 TRBD1 TRBJ2-7
CSHKGGDTQYF TRBV20-1 . TRBJ2-3
CASSESRGNGIQYF TRBV2 . TRBJ2-4